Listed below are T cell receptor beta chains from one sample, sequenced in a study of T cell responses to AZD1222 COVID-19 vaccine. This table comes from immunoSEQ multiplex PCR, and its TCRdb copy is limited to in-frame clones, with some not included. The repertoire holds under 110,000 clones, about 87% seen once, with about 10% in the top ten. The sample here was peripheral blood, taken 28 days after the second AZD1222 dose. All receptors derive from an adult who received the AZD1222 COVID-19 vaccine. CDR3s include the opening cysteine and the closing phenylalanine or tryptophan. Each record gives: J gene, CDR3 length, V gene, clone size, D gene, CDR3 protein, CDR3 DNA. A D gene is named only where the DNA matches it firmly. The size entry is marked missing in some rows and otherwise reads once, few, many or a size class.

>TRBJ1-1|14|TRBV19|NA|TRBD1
CASSYRDRGTEAFF
TGTGCCAGTAGTTACCGGGACAGAGGAACTGAAGCTTTCTTT
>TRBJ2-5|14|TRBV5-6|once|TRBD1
CASSFGQGWETQYF
TGTGCCAGCAGCTTTGGACAGGGATGGGAGACCCAGTACTTC
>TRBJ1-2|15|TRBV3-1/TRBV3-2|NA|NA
CASSQATGISYGYTF
TGTGCCAGCAGCCAAGCGACAGGTATTAGCTATGGCTACACCTTC
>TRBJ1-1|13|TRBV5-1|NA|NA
CASSSPGNTEAFF
TGCGCCAGCAGTAGTCCAGGGAACACTGAAGCTTTCTTT
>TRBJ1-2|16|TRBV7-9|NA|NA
CASSHGSGRLSYGYTF
TGTGCCAGCAGCCACGGCAGCGGACGTCTAAGCTATGGCTACACCTTC
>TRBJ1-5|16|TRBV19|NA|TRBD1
CASSIVAGGYNQPQHF
TGTGCCAGTAGTATAGTAGCAGGGGGCTACAATCAGCCCCAGCATTTT
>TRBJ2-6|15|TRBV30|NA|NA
CAWSVGGWIKSVLTF
TGTGCCTGGAGTGTAGGGGGTTGGATTAAAAGCGTCCTGACTTTC
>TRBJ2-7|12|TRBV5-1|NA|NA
CASSPDRYEQYF
TGCGCCAGCAGCCCTGACAGATACGAGCAGTACTTC
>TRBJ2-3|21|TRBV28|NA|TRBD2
CASSPSLGLAGGSSSTDTQYF
TGTGCCAGCAGTCCGTCCCTGGGACTAGCGGGGGGTTCGAGTAGCACAGATACGCAGTATTTT
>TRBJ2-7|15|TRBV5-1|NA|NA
CASSLTPGETYEQYF
TGCGCCAGCAGCTTGACCCCCGGGGAAACCTACGAGCAGTACTTC
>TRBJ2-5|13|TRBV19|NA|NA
CASSGSRGETQYF
TGTGCCAGTAGCGGCTCAAGAGGGGAGACCCAGTACTTC
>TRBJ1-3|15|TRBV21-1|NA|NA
CASSRPFSSGNTIYF
TGTGCCAGCAGCCGCCCATTCTCGAGTGGAAACACCATATATTTT
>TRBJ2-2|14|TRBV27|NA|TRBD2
CASSGLGWAGELFF
TGTGCCAGCAGTGGACTAGGTTGGGCCGGGGAGCTGTTTTTT
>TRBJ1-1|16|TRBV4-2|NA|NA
CASSQGVNKMSTEAFF
TGTGCCAGCAGCCAAGGGGTCAATAAGATGAGCACTGAAGCTTTCTTT
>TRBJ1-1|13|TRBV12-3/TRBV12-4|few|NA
CASSPDRFTEAFF
TGTGCCAGCAGCCCGGACAGATTCACTGAAGCTTTCTTT
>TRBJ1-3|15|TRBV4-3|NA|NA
CASSQDSGHGNTIYF
TGCGCCAGCAGCCAAGACTCGGGTCATGGAAACACCATATATTTT
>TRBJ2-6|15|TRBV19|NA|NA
CASSIVATGANVLTF
TGTGCCAGTAGTATAGTAGCGACTGGGGCCAACGTCCTGACTTTC
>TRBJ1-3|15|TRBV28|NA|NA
CASSPTGSSGNTIYF
TGTGCCAGCAGTCCCACAGGGTCATCCGGAAACACCATATATTTT
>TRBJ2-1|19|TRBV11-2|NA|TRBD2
CASSLDYRLAGDSYNEQFF
TGTGCCAGCAGCTTAGATTATAGACTAGCGGGGGACTCCTACAATGAGCAGTTCTTC
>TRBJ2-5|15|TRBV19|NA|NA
CASSSRDKYQETQYF
TGTGCCAGTAGTAGCCGGGACAAGTACCAAGAGACCCAGTACTTC
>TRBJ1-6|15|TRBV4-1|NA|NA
CASSQEPPGHSPLHF
TGCGCCAGCAGCCAAGAGCCGCCAGGGCATTCACCCCTCCACTTT
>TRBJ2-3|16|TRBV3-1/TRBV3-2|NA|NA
CASSQVRSASTDTQYF
TGTGCCAGCAGCCAAGTTAGAAGCGCTAGCACAGATACGCAGTATTTT
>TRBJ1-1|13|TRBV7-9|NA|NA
CASSLGRGSEAFF
TGTGCCAGCAGCTTAGGAAGAGGAAGTGAAGCTTTCTTT
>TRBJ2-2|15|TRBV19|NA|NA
CASSMLRGGTGELFF
TGTGCCAGTAGTATGTTGAGGGGGGGGACCGGGGAGCTGTTTTTT
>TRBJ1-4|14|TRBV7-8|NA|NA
CASSMSGTQEKLFF
TGTGCCAGCAGCATGTCCGGGACACAAGAAAAACTGTTTTTT
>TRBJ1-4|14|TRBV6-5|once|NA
CASRQVSTNEKLFF
TGTGCCAGCAGGCAGGTCTCAACTAATGAAAAACTGTTTTTT
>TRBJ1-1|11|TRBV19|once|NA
CASRKAGGAFF
TGTGCCAGTCGCAAGGCGGGAGGGGCTTTCTTT
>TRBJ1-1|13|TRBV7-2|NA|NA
CASSLFGYTEAFF
TGTGCCAGCAGCTTATTTGGGTACACTGAAGCTTTCTTT
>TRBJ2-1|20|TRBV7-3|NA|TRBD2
CASSFTGGRGLAGDLNEQFF
TGTGCCAGCAGCTTTACAGGGGGTCGAGGACTAGCGGGAGATCTCAATGAGCAGTTCTTC
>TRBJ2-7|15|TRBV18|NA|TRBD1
CASSPLPGQGGEQYF
TGTGCCAGCTCACCACTCCCGGGACAGGGCGGCGAGCAGTACTTC
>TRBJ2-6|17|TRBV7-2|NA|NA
CASSLAGVLTGANVLTF
TGTGCCAGCAGCTTAGCCGGCGTCCTTACTGGGGCCAACGTCCTGACTTTC
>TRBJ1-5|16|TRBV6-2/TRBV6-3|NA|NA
CASSALRGRANQPQHF
TGTGCCAGCAGTGCTCTTCGGGGCCGCGCCAATCAGCCCCAGCATTTT
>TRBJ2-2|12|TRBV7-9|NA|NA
CASSQEYRELFF
TGTGCCAGCAGCCAGGAGTACCGGGAGCTGTTTTTT
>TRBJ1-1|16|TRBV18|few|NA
CASSPRSGGETTEAFF
TGTGCCAGCTCACCCAGAAGCGGAGGCGAGACCACTGAAGCTTTCTTT
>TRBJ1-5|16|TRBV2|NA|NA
CASSEETAFGNQPQHF
TGTGCCAGCAGTGAAGAGACAGCCTTCGGGAATCAGCCCCAGCATTTT
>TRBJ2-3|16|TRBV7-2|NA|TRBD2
CASSRRRTSGTDTQYF
TGTGCCAGCAGCAGACGCCGGACTAGCGGCACAGATACGCAGTATTTT
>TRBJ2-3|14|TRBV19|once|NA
CASSIDGFTDTQYF
TGTGCCAGTAGTATAGATGGCTTCACAGATACGCAGTATTTT
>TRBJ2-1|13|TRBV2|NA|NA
CASSKERGGEQFF
TGTGCCAGCAGCAAAGAACGGGGTGGTGAGCAGTTCTTC
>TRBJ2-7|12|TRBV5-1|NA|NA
CASSVTGNEQYF
TGCGCCAGCAGCGTAACAGGGAACGAGCAGTACTTC
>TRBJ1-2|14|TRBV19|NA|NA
CASSIAVAVYGYTF
TGTGCCAGTAGTATCGCGGTCGCGGTCTATGGCTACACCTTC
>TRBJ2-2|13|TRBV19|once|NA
CASSIIQGEELFF
TGTGCCAGTAGTATTATCCAAGGGGAGGAGCTGTTTTTT
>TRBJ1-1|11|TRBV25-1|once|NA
CASSDVGPAFF
TGTGCCAGCAGTGATGTGGGGCCAGCTTTCTTT
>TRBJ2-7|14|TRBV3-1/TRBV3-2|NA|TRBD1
CASSQGTGIYEQYF
TGTGCCAGCAGCCAGGGGACAGGGATTTACGAGCAGTACTTC
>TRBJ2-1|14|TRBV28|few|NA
CASSLYDGSNEQFF
TGTGCCAGCAGTTTATACGATGGGTCCAATGAGCAGTTCTTC
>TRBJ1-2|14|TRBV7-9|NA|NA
CASSLLQGTYGYTF
TGTGCCAGCAGCTTACTTCAGGGGACATATGGCTACACCTTC
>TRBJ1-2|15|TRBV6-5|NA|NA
CASSPASTTSGGYTF
TGTGCCAGCAGCCCCGCGAGTACTACTAGTGGAGGCTACACCTTC
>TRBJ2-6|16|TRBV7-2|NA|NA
CASSLEPRGLGNVLTF
TGTGCCAGCAGCTTAGAACCCAGGGGTTTGGGAAACGTCCTGACTTTC
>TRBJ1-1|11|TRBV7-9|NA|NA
CASSLGLSAFF
TGTGCCAGCAGCTTAGGCTTATCAGCTTTCTTT
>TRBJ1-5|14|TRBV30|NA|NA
CAWSRTVSNQPQHF
TGTGCCTGGAGTCGGACAGTAAGCAATCAGCCCCAGCATTTT
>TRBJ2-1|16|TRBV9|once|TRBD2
CASSPDSGRWSNEQFF
TGTGCCAGCAGCCCCGATAGCGGGAGGTGGAGCAATGAGCAGTTCTTC
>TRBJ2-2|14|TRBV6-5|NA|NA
CASSFGQFTGELFF
TGTGCCAGCAGTTTTGGACAGTTCACCGGGGAGCTGTTTTTT
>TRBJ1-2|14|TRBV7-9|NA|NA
CASSLGQGSYGYTF
TGTGCCAGCAGCTTAGGTCAGGGCAGCTATGGCTACACCTTC
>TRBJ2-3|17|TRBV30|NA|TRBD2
CAWSVGGLAGGGDTQYF
TGTGCCTGGAGTGTAGGCGGCCTAGCGGGGGGTGGAGATACGCAGTATTTT
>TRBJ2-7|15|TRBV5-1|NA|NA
CASSLGGTAPYEQYF
TGCGCCAGCAGCTTGGGGGGGACGGCACCCTACGAGCAGTACTTC